This T cell receptor (beta chain) comes out of a study of OX40 agonist ivuxolimab in advanced cancers. Germline-derived CDR1 and CDR2 are LGHNT and FRNRAP. The length of the CDR3 is 12 residues. V lost 6 bases, J lost 8 bases, and 13 bases lay in between. Sequenced by immunoSEQ multiplex PCR; TCRdb stores in-frame clones only, minus some. The sample lists fewer than 50,000 clones; 82% were seen once. This rearrangement joins TRBV12-5 to TRBJ1-2; no firm D call. The sequence came from an adult with an advanced solid tumor such as melanoma, head and neck, liver or kidney cancer. Sequencing was performed on CD4+ or CD8+ T cells sorted from blood, taken in a trial of the OX40 agonist ivuxolimab. Here the CDR3 reads CASGPVMKGYTF. CDR3 DNA sequence: TGTGCTAGTGGACCTGTAATGAAGGGCTACACCTTC.